The present TCR beta chain was sequenced within a study of blood T cell repertoires in COVID-19 (dated by TCRdb to about 2020). General notes on the study: The collaborator samples originated in the United States, Italy and Spain and spanned the acute and convalescent phases of COVID-19. The prospective study material was composed of cDNA or gDNA derived from T cells, B-cell-depleted T cells, or PBMCs. Deeply sampled blood TCRbeta repertoires from subjects exposed to, actively infected with, or recovered from COVID-19 were included in the dataset. The repertoires were released in a freely available public database intended as a resource for research on the immune response to SARS-CoV-2. The samples were drawn from two sources: the first 160 participants of the ongoing ImmuneRACE study, and 950 to 1,500 subjects contributed by 6 global collaborators. A de-identified subject ID, COVID-19 status, age in years and sex were almost always included in the sample metadata. Where available, HLA class I and class II types were taken from metadata supplied by the sample provider and were not determined by assay-based typing.

Findings and caveats that apply to the study as a whole: The quantity of clinical and demographic metadata differed by source and by participant and was supplied without curation.

CDR1 SGDLS and CDR2 YYNGEE were looked up in the germline V gene. Measured from the cysteine to the phenylalanine, the CDR3 is 12 residues long. The read is trimmed to its CDR3 DNA, 36 bases read in frame from base 1. Trimming costs V 5 bases and J 10 bases, and their ends lie 13 bases apart. With respect to this clone: No antigen is known for it. Base-call qualities are not available, and no considerably larger clone is one nucleotide away.

The collaborating institutions used their own protocols to collect whole blood in K2EDTA tubes. For TCRbeta analysis, collaborators shipped samples as frozen whole blood, isolated PBMCs, or DNA extracted from either of those sample types. TCRbeta CDR3 regions were amplified from genomic DNA by means of the immunoSEQ Assay, a bias-controlled multiplex PCR. The authors processed their data as follows. The number of nucleated cells in each sample was estimated by amplification of reference gene primers within the assay. Sequence reads were collapsed and filtered to measure the absolute abundance of every unique TCRbeta CDR3 rearrangement. Productive Simpson clonality was computed per sample as the square root of Simpson's diversity index over productive rearrangements. TCRdb took this table from immuneACCESS and kept in-frame rearrangements with V and J called. Such tables lack part of the clones; where checked against another copy, unresolved V genes explain under half of the gap, and the rest is unexplained. V, J and clone size reflect that table, while D and trimming were determined from the DNA. The sample table shows fewer than 350,000 clones, and over 75% are seen once. Approximately 8.5% of the sample rests with the top ten.

Sequenced: peripheral blood. This receptor was taken from a young man with active or convalescent COVID-19. This sequence uses TRBV9 and TRBJ2-1; no D gene is confidently identified. The CDR3 reads CASSLPREEQFF. The sequenced DNA: TGTGCCAGCAGTTTACCGCGAGAAGAGCAGTTCTTC.